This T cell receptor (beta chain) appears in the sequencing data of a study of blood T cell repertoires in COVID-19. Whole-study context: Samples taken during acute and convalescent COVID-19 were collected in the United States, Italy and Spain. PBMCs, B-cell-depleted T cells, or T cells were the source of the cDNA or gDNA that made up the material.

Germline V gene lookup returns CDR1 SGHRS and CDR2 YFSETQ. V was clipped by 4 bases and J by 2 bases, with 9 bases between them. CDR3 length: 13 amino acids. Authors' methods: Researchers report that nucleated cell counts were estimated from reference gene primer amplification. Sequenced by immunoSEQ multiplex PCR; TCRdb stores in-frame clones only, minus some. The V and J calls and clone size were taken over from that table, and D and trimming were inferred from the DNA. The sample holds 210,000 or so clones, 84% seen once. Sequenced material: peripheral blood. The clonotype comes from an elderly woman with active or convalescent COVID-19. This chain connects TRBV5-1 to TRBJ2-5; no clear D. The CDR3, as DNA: TGCGCCAGCAGCCCTCTTCTACAAGAGACCCAGTACTTC. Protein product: CASSPLLQETQYF.